This TCR beta chain was found in a study of cytomegalovirus exposure and HLA in healthy donors. Primers included in the PCR were 60 Vbeta and 13 Jbeta primers. The data were produced by immunoSEQ multiplex PCR, yet TCRdb's version contains in-frame clones alone and is incomplete. The sample has approximately 130,000 clones, roughly 85% seen once. The V and J ends lost 6 bases and 4 bases respectively, with 12 bases between them. The CDR3 loop spans 13 amino acids. In germline, CDR1 is SQVTM, CDR2 ANQGSEA. The sample holds one count of this clone. The antigen remains unidentified. Regarding the study as a whole: Researchers reported that a few CMV-associated chains were confirmed in vitro as CMV antigen-specific.

The TCR originated in a woman in her 30s in good health and CMV-seropositive. V is TRBV29-1 and J is TRBJ1-4, with D possibly being TRBD1 (5 bases). What was sequenced was PBMCs. The CDR3 DNA reads as TGCAGCGTCCTCCCGGGGGTTAATGAAAAACTGTTTTTT. Its translation is CSVLPGVNEKLFF.